Included here is one T cell receptor (beta chain) sequence, with context. The target antigen is unknown. The data belong to a study of CD8 T cells in ankylosing spondylitis. TCRdb reprocessed the 5' RACE reads with MiXCR, giving one entry per CDR3 protein. The top ten clones hold under 0.9% of a sample with about 450,000 distinct CDR3 sequences, about 25% of them seen once. Study results and caveats: There was a TCR beta motif, made of eight highly homologous variants, that appeared characteristic of ankylosing spondylitis blood.

The V end was cut by 1 base, the J end by 5 bases, with 11 bases between. This CDR3 spans 14 amino acids. V is TRBV12-3 or TRBV12-4 and J is TRBJ2-5; possible D gene TRBD1, 6 bases. Sequencing was done on a sample of blood, either unsorted or a sorted T cell fraction (not recorded which). The sequence came from a male donor with ankylosing spondylitis. Here the CDR3 DNA reads TGTGCCAGCAGTTTAGTTCCAGGGGTCGAGACCCAGTACTTC. Translated, it gives CASSLVPGVETQYF.